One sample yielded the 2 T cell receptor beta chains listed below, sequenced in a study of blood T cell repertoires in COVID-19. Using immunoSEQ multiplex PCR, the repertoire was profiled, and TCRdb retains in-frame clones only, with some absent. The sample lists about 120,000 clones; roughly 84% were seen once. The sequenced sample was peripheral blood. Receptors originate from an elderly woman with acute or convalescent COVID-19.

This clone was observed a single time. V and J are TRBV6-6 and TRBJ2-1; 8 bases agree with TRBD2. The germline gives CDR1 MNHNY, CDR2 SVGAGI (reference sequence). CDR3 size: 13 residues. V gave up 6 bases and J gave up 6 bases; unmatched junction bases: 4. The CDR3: CASSRGLANEQFF. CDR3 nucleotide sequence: TGTGCCAGCAGCCGCGGACTAGCCAATGAGCAGTTCTTC.

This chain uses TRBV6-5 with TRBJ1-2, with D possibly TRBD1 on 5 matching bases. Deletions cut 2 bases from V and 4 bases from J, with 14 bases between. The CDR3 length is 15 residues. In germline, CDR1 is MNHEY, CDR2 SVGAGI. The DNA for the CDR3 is TGTGCCAGCAGTTACAATGGGGCAGAGATCTATGGCTACACCTTC. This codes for CASSYNGAEIYGYTF.